Listed below are T cell receptor beta chains from one sample, sequenced in a study of T cell responses to AZD1222 COVID-19 vaccine. Measured with immunoSEQ multiplex PCR; TCRdb has only the in-frame clones, and not every one. Of fewer than 120,000 clones listed, around 93% are singletons. The material was peripheral blood, obtained on day 0 of AZD1222 vaccination. The source of these receptors is an adult in good health. Each CDR3 is given with its conserved first and last residue. The D gene is left open where the match is weak. Clone sizes are given selectively: once, few, many, or a class where the clone is expanded.

V: TRBV24-1
size: .
J: TRBJ2-5
D: .
DNA: TGTGCCACCAGTGATACCACCCAAACCCAGTACTTC
CDR3: CATSDTTQTQYF

V: TRBV11-2
size: .
J: TRBJ2-3
D: .
DNA: TGTGCCAGCAGCTTAGATCTTTTCAGGAATACGCAGTATTTT
CDR3: CASSLDLFRNTQYF

V: TRBV7-2
size: .
J: TRBJ1-5
D: .
DNA: TGTGCCAGCAGCCCAGTGGAGGGACGACAGCCCCAGCATTTT
CDR3: CASSPVEGRQPQHF

V: TRBV30
size: once
J: TRBJ1-1
D: .
DNA: TGTGCCTGGACGACAGTTAGATCGAAGAACACTGAAGCTTTCTTT
CDR3: CAWTTVRSKNTEAFF

V: TRBV11-2
size: .
J: TRBJ2-3
D: TRBD2
DNA: TGTGCCAGCAGGGAGGGAGGGTACACAGATACGCAGTATTTT
CDR3: CASREGGYTDTQYF

V: TRBV12-3/TRBV12-4
size: .
J: TRBJ2-1
D: .
DNA: TGTGCCAGCAGTTCAAGCTCGGACAATGAGCAGTTCTTC
CDR3: CASSSSSDNEQFF

V: TRBV18
size: .
J: TRBJ2-1
D: TRBD2
DNA: TGTGCCAGCTCACCAATCCCGGGGGGGTCCTACAATGAGCAGTTCTTC
CDR3: CASSPIPGGSYNEQFF

V: TRBV20-1
size: .
J: TRBJ1-5
D: .
DNA: TGCAGTGCTAGTATCAGGGGACGCAATCAGCCCCAGCATTTT
CDR3: CSASIRGRNQPQHF

V: TRBV19
size: once
J: TRBJ1-1
D: TRBD1
DNA: TGTGCCAGTAGTGCCACAGGGGGCACTGAAGCTTTCTTT
CDR3: CASSATGGTEAFF

V: TRBV30
size: .
J: TRBJ2-3
D: TRBD2
DNA: TGTGCCTGGAGTGCGGGGGGGGCCGGAGATACGCAGTATTTT
CDR3: CAWSAGGAGDTQYF

V: TRBV19
size: .
J: TRBJ2-2
D: .
DNA: TGTGCCACGACAAACACGAACACCGGGGAGCTGTTTTTT
CDR3: CATTNTNTGELFF

V: TRBV20-1
size: .
J: TRBJ1-2
D: .
DNA: TGCAGTGCTAGACCGGGAGCTGGCTACACCTTC
CDR3: CSARPGAGYTF

V: TRBV6-2/TRBV6-3
size: .
J: TRBJ2-7
D: TRBD1
DNA: TGTGCCAGCAGTGGCCAGGGACAGGGGAACTACGAGCAGTACTTC
CDR3: CASSGQGQGNYEQYF

V: TRBV27
size: once
J: TRBJ2-1
D: TRBD1
DNA: TGTGCCAGCAGTTGCACAGGGGCGAATTGCAATGAGCAGTTCTTC
CDR3: CASSCTGANCNEQFF

V: TRBV5-1
size: few
J: TRBJ2-5
D: .
DNA: TGCGCCAGCAGCCCCGCGATTGAAGCCCAAGAGACCCAGTACTTC
CDR3: CASSPAIEAQETQYF

V: TRBV10-3
size: .
J: TRBJ1-6
D: .
DNA: TGTGCCATCAGTAGTTCAGCCGGGTCAAATTCACCCCTCCACTTT
CDR3: CAISSSAGSNSPLHF

V: TRBV7-8
size: .
J: TRBJ1-2
D: TRBD1
DNA: TGTGCCAGCAGCACCGACAGGGACTATGGCTACACCTTC
CDR3: CASSTDRDYGYTF

V: TRBV30
size: once
J: TRBJ2-3
D: .
DNA: TGTGCCTGGAGTGTAGGAGGAGTCGCAGATACGCAGTATTTT
CDR3: CAWSVGGVADTQYF

V: TRBV19
size: .
J: TRBJ1-6
D: .
DNA: TGTGCCAGTAGTATACTCGGTATTAATTCACCCCTCCACTTT
CDR3: CASSILGINSPLHF

V: TRBV11-2
size: .
J: TRBJ2-5
D: .
DNA: TGTGCCAGCAGTTCGGACCTGAGGATGGAGACCCAGTACTTC
CDR3: CASSSDLRMETQYF

V: TRBV12-3/TRBV12-4
size: .
J: TRBJ2-2
D: .
DNA: TGTGCCAGCTCGGACATGAACACCGGGGAGCTGTTTTTT
CDR3: CASSDMNTGELFF

V: TRBV5-1
size: once
J: TRBJ1-2
D: .
DNA: TGCGCCAGCAGCGTGGGACCGACTTATGGCTACACCTTC
CDR3: CASSVGPTYGYTF

V: TRBV27
size: .
J: TRBJ1-5
D: .
DNA: TGTGCCAGCAGTTTAGTGGCAGTTAGCAATCAGCCCCAGCATTTT
CDR3: CASSLVAVSNQPQHF

V: TRBV11-2
size: once
J: TRBJ2-1
D: .
DNA: TGTGCCAGCAGCCTCGGGGCAGGCGAATTGCGGGGGCAGTTCTTC
CDR3: CASSLGAGELRGQFF

V: TRBV24-1
size: .
J: TRBJ2-1
D: TRBD2
DNA: TGTGCCACCAGTGATGGTCGGACTAGCGGGAGGGATGAGCAGTTCTTC
CDR3: CATSDGRTSGRDEQFF

V: TRBV10-3
size: .
J: TRBJ2-3
D: TRBD2
DNA: TGTGCCATCTCCCAGCGGGGGGCCGTGGATACGCAGTATTTT
CDR3: CAISQRGAVDTQYF

V: TRBV7-9
size: .
J: TRBJ2-7
D: .
DNA: TGTGCCAGCAGCCGGGGGACTCTCGACGAGCAGTACTTC
CDR3: CASSRGTLDEQYF

V: TRBV28
size: .
J: TRBJ1-2
D: .
DNA: TGTGCCAGCAGGAAGGGGGGCCGGTATGGCTACACCTTC
CDR3: CASRKGGRYGYTF

V: TRBV19
size: .
J: TRBJ1-1
D: .
DNA: TGTGCCAGTAGTACCGGACACTTTAACACTGAAGCTTTCTTT
CDR3: CASSTGHFNTEAFF

V: TRBV5-1
size: .
J: TRBJ1-1
D: .
DNA: TGCGCCAGCAGCGCCGCCAAGAACACTGAAGCTTTCTTT
CDR3: CASSAAKNTEAFF

V: TRBV28
size: .
J: TRBJ1-2
D: .
DNA: TGTGCCAGCAGTCCTCCGGGACGGAACTATGGCTACACCTTC
CDR3: CASSPPGRNYGYTF

V: TRBV5-4
size: .
J: TRBJ2-6
D: .
DNA: TGTGCCAGCAGCGACAAAGACTCTGGGGCCAACGTCCTGACTTTC
CDR3: CASSDKDSGANVLTF

V: TRBV5-4
size: .
J: TRBJ2-2
D: .
DNA: TGTGCCAGCAGCTCTAAGGACGGTTCGAACACCGGGGAGCTGTTTTTT
CDR3: CASSSKDGSNTGELFF

V: TRBV9
size: .
J: TRBJ2-1
D: TRBD2
DNA: TGTGCCAGCAGCGTAGCTCTTTTTAGCGGGGAGGATGAGCAGTTCTTC
CDR3: CASSVALFSGEDEQFF

V: TRBV4-1
size: .
J: TRBJ2-2
D: TRBD1
DNA: TGCGCCAGCAGCCAAGAACAGGGGTACACCGGGGAGCTGTTTTTT
CDR3: CASSQEQGYTGELFF

V: TRBV19
size: .
J: TRBJ1-2
D: .
DNA: TGTGCCAGTCACCCCCGGGGTGGATTCTATGGCTACACCTTC
CDR3: CASHPRGGFYGYTF

V: TRBV2
size: .
J: TRBJ1-1
D: TRBD1
DNA: TGTGCCAGCAGAGCCGGACAGGGGTTCAGGATGAACACTGAAGCTTTCTTT
CDR3: CASRAGQGFRMNTEAFF

V: TRBV4-2
size: .
J: TRBJ1-2
D: .
DNA: TGTGCCAGCAGCCAAGTGGAACGAAACTATGGCTACACCTTC
CDR3: CASSQVERNYGYTF

V: TRBV29-1
size: .
J: TRBJ1-2
D: .
DNA: TGCAGCGCGAGTGGCTACACCTTC
CDR3: CSASGYTF

V: TRBV6-1
size: .
J: TRBJ1-4
D: TRBD1
DNA: TGTGCCAGCAGTGATCACAGGGGGCGGGGTGAAAAACTGTTTTTT
CDR3: CASSDHRGRGEKLFF

V: TRBV5-1
size: few
J: TRBJ1-4
D: TRBD1
DNA: TGCGCCAGCAGCTTGGATACAGGGGGCCGTGAAAAACTGTTTTTT
CDR3: CASSLDTGGREKLFF

V: TRBV3-1/TRBV3-2
size: .
J: TRBJ2-5
D: .
DNA: TGTGCCAGCAGCCAGGCCGGTCAAGAGACCCAGTACTTC
CDR3: CASSQAGQETQYF

V: TRBV5-1
size: .
J: TRBJ2-7
D: TRBD1
DNA: TGCGCCAGCAGCTTGGCCGACAGGGTGGTTTACGAGCAGTACTTC
CDR3: CASSLADRVVYEQYF

V: TRBV6-1
size: .
J: TRBJ1-2
D: .
DNA: TGTGCCAGCAGTGAAGAGGCCGTTGGGTATGGCTACACCTTC
CDR3: CASSEEAVGYGYTF

V: TRBV19
size: .
J: TRBJ1-5
D: TRBD1
DNA: TGTGCCAGTAGTACAGAATTACAGGGGAATCAGCCCCAGCATTTT
CDR3: CASSTELQGNQPQHF

V: TRBV24-1
size: .
J: TRBJ1-5
D: TRBD1
DNA: TGTGCCACCAGTGCTGCAGGGGGCGGCAATCAGCCCCAGCATTTT
CDR3: CATSAAGGGNQPQHF

V: TRBV29-1
size: few
J: TRBJ2-1
D: .
DNA: TGCAGCGCTCCTGTCGGGGGTTTAGACAATGAGCAGTTCTTC
CDR3: CSAPVGGLDNEQFF

V: TRBV28
size: .
J: TRBJ1-2
D: .
DNA: TGTGCCAGCAGTAGGGTGGGAGAGGGCTACACCTTC
CDR3: CASSRVGEGYTF